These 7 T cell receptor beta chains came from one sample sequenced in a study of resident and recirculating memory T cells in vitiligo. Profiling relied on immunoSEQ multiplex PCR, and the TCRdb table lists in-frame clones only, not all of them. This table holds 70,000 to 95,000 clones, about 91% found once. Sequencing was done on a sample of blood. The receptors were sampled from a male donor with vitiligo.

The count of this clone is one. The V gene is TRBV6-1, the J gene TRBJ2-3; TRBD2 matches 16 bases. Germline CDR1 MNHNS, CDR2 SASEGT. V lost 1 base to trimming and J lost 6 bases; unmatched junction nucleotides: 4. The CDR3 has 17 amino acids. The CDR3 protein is CASSEGGLAGGPDTQYF. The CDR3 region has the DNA TGTGCCAGCAGTGAAGGGGGACTAGCGGGAGGGCCGGATACGCAGTATTTT.

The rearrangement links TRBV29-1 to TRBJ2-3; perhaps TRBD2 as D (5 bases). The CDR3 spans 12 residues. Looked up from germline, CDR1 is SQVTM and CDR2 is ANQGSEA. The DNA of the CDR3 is TGCTCGTCGGGGTCTAGCACAGATACGCAGTATTTT. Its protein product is CSSGSSTDTQYF.

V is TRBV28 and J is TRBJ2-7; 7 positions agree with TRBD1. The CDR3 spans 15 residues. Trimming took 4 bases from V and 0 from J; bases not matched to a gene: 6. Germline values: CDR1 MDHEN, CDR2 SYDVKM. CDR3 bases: TGTGCCAGCAGTTCACCCTCAGGGGGCTCCTACGAGCAGTACTTC. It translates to CASSSPSGGSYEQYF.

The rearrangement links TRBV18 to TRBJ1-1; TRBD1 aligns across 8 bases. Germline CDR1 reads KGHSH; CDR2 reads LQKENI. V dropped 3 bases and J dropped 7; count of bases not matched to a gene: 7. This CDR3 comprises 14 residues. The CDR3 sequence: CASSPRTGMGEAFF. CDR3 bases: TGTGCCAGCTCACCTAGGACAGGGATGGGTGAAGCTTTCTTT.

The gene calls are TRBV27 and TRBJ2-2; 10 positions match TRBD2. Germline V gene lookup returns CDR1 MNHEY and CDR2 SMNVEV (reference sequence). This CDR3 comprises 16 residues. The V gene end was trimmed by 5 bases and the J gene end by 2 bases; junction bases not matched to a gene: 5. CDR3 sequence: CASSRSGRPNTGELFF. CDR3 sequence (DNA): TGTGCCAGCAGTCGTAGCGGGAGGCCCAACACCGGGGAGCTGTTTTTT.

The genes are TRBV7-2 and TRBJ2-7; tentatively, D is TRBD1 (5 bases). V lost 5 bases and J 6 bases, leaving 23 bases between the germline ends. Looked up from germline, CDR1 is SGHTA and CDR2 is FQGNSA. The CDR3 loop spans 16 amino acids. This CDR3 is CASSTRSKGRGGEQYF. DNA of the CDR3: TGTGCCAGCAGCACGCGTAGTAAGGGGCGAGGTGGCGAGCAGTACTTC.

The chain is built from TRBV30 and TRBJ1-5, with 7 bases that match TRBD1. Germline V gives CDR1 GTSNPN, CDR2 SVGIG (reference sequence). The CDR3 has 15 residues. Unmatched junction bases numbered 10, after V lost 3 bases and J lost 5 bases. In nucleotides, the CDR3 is TGTGCCTGGAGCGCCCTTCACAGGGGTGATCAGCCCCAGCATTTT. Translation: CAWSALHRGDQPQHF. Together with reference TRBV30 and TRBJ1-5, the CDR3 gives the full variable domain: SQTIHQWPATLVQPVGSPLSLECTVEGTSNPNLYWYRQAAGRGLQLLFYSVGIGQISSEVPQNLSASRPQDRQFILSSKKLLLSDSGFYLCAWSALHRGDQPQHFGDGTRLSIL.